One and the same sample provided the 26 T cell receptor beta chains below, sequenced in a study of T cells in Graves' hyperthyroidism and ophthalmopathy (dated by TCRdb to between 2018 and 2021). The library was built by means of multiplex PCR. Sequencing used an Illumina HiSeq 2000. The TCR beta CDR3 regions were amplified from the RNA transcripts. For the first round of RT-PCR on the TCR CDR3, the HTBI primer set was used together with the Qiagen OneStep RT-PCR kit. TCRdb ran its own pipeline on the public reads, namely fastp trimming at Q25 and MiXCR clone calling, and kept in-frame beta chains. A single entry per CDR3 protein holds the most common genes and DNA from its merged rows. For this sample there are approximately 600,000 distinct CDR3 sequences; about 14% appear just once. The ten largest clones add up to approximately 6.4% of the sample. The material sequenced was blood. These receptors all come from a woman aged 18-29 years with Graves' ophthalmopathy.

Many counts were recorded for this clonotype. The CDR3 sequence is CASSLGRRNYGYTF. For the CDR3, the DNA is TGTGCCAGCAGCCTGGGACGGAGAAACTATGGCTACACCTTC. The chain combines TRBV11-2 with TRBJ1-2; possibly TRBD1 for D (5 bases). Germline CDR1 reads SGHAT; CDR2 reads FQNNGV. There are 14 residues in the CDR3. The ends were cut back, 5 bases at V and 2 bases at J, with 12 bases in the middle.

At least ten counts were recorded for this clonotype. This chain joins TRBV5-1 and TRBJ2-7; TRBD2 agrees at 11 bases. Germline values: CDR1 SGHRS, CDR2 YFSETQ. Unmatched junction bases numbered 5, after V lost 0 bases and J lost 6 bases. This CDR3 comprises 15 residues. The CDR3 nucleotides are TGCGCCAGCAGCTTGGGGCTAGCGGGAGGACGCGAGCAGTACTTC. Translating it yields CASSLGLAGGREQYF.

Many counts were recorded for this clonotype. J is TRBJ1-2 and V is TRBV2; D is possibly TRBD1 (5 bases). The CDR3 totals 14 residues. Trimming left V 3 bases short and J 7 bases short, with 15 bases between. Germline values: CDR1 SNHLY, CDR2 FYNNEI. The CDR3 nucleotides are TGTGCCAGCAGTGACGGGGGTAGGGGTATTGGCTACACCTTC. Translation: CASSDGGRGIGYTF. Full variable domain (rest looked up from reference TRBV2 and TRBJ1-2): EPEVTQTPSHQVTQMGQEVILRCVPISNHLYFYWYRQILGQKVEFLVSFYNNEISEKSEIFDDQFSVERPDGSNFTLKIRSTKLEDSAMYFCASSDGGRGIGYTFGSGTRLTVV.

On this clonotype itself: A much more abundant neighbour one base away suggests this may be a read error. The V gene is TRBV6-1, the J gene TRBJ2-2, with 9 nucleotides matching TRBD2. The V gene's germline CDR1 is MNHNS and CDR2 SASEGT. This CDR3 spans 15 amino acids. The CDR3 loop is CTSSASLAGTGELFF. The CDR3 nucleotides read TGTACCAGCAGTGCGTCTCTAGCGGGGACCGGGGAGCTGTTTTTT.

The chain joins TRBV20-1 to TRBJ2-1, with 8 bases identical to TRBD2. Germline CDR1 is DFQATT and CDR2 is SNEGSKA (reference sequence). With V trimmed by 0 bases and J by 7 bases, 5 bases remained unmatched. CDR3 length: 14 amino acids. The CDR3 DNA reads TGCAGTGCTAGAGATGTCAGCGGGAGAAATGAGCAGTTCTTC. Translated, it gives CSARDVSGRNEQFF.

This clonotype appeared many times. The chain carries TRBV12-3 or TRBV12-4 and TRBJ2-1; the D is unclear. The V end lost 3 bases, the J end lost 7 bases, and 7 bases lay between the germline ends. This CDR3 spans 12 amino acids. In nucleotides, the CDR3 is TGTGCCAGCAGTTTTTTCGGGAATGAGCAGTTCTTC. Protein sequence: CASSFFGNEQFF.

Comment on this clonotype: The junction does not match germline at one end; this may be a read error. V and J are TRBV4-2 and TRBJ2-3; 8 bases fit TRBD2. Per germline, CDR1 LGHNA and CDR2 YNFKEQ. The CDR3 has 19 amino acids. CDR3 coding DNA: TGTACCAGCAGCCAAGATCCTGGGACTAGGATCTCTAGCACAGATACGCAGTATTTT. This gives the protein CTSSQDPGTRISSTDTQYF.

V usage is TRBV29-1 and J usage is TRBJ2-7, with D tentatively TRBD1 (6 bases). V was pared by 3 bases and J by 1 base, with 13 bases between. Germline assignment: CDR1 SQVTM and CDR2 ANQGSEA. There are 14 residues in the CDR3. The CDR3 DNA sequence: TGCAGCGTTGACCCGGGACATGGGTCCTACGAGCAGTACTTC. Translation gives CSVDPGHGSYEQYF.

The gene calls are TRBV6-1 and TRBJ2-7; D is possibly TRBD1 or TRBD2 (5 bases each). V dropped 6 bases and J dropped 1 base, with 16 bases sitting between them. The V gene's germline CDR1 is MNHNS and CDR2 SASEGT. The CDR3 loop spans 15 amino acids. In nucleotides, the CDR3 is TGTGCCAGCAGAAACTACCGGGACGGGTCCTACGAGCAGTACTTC. As protein: CASRNYRDGSYEQYF.

The sample holds a few counts of this clonotype. This rearrangement joins TRBV9 to TRBJ1-2; the D is unclear. Trimming shortened V by 0 bases and J by 10 bases, and 13 bases separated the two germline ends. Germline assignment: CDR1 SGDLS and CDR2 YYNGEE. CDR3 size: 13 residues. CDR3 protein: CASSVATRGNYTF. The CDR3 nucleotides are TGTGCCAGCAGCGTAGCGACGAGAGGGAACTACACCTTC.

In its sample, this clonotype was seen many times. The J gene is TRBJ2-2, the V gene TRBV20-1, with 12 bases matching TRBD2. Germline-derived CDR1 and CDR2 are DFQATT and SNEGSKA (reference sequence). This CDR3 spans 15 amino acids. V was pared by 3 bases and J by 1 base, with 0 bases of the junction left unmatched. The CDR3 here is CSARTSGRNTGELFF. In DNA form, the CDR3 reads TGCAGTGCTAGGACTAGCGGGAGGAACACCGGGGAGCTGTTTTTT.

V is TRBV9 and J is TRBJ2-2; TRBD2 matches at 7 bases. V lost 1 base to trimming and J lost 5 bases; unmatched junction nucleotides: 14. The germline V gene encodes CDR1 SGDLS and CDR2 YYNGEE. The CDR3 contains 18 residues. The DNA for the CDR3 is TGTGCCAGCAGCGTATCAACCGGAACGGGAGGCAGGACCGGGGAGCTGTTTTTT. Encoded protein: CASSVSTGTGGRTGELFF. Combining the CDR3 with reference TRBV9 and TRBJ2-2 gives the whole variable domain DSGVTQTPKHLITATGQRVTLRCSPRSGDLSVYWYQQSLDQGLQFLIQYYNGEERAKGNILERFSAQQFPDLHSELNLSSLELGDSALYFCASSVSTGTGGRTGELFFGEGSRLTVL.

There are a few counts of this clonotype. This may stem from a read error, because a much larger clone lies one nucleotide away. This chain connects TRBV20-1 to TRBJ1-3; no firm D call. The CDR3 contains 16 residues. Trimming removed 1 base from V and 0 bases from J, with 13 bases in between. Germline V CDR1 and CDR2: DFQATT, SNEGSKA (reference sequence). DNA of the CDR3: TGCAGTGCTAGAGGTCTCTCACATGACTCTGGAAACACCATATATTTT. It codes for CSARGLSHDSGNTIYF.

In this sample, this clonotype turned up many times. This chain links TRBV6-2 or TRBV6-3 with TRBJ2-3; tentatively, D is TRBD1 (6 bases). The length of the CDR3 is 12 residues. Trimming stripped 10 bases from V and 5 bases from J, with 13 bases between. Germline V lookup: CDR1 MNHEY, CDR2 SVGEGT. CDR3 amino acids: CATSLRGDTQYF. CDR3 DNA: TGTGCCACCTCGCTCAGGGGAGATACGCAGTATTTT.

In this sample, this clonotype turned up many times. The chain is built from TRBV7-2 and TRBJ2-5; 9 bases are a match to TRBD1. CDR3 length equals 14 residues. Trimming removed 7 bases from V and 5 bases from J; junction bases left unmatched: 8. Germline lookup yields CDR1 SGHTA and CDR2 FQGNSA. The DNA of the CDR3 is TGTGCCAGCATTTCGGACAGGGGCGGTGAGACCCAGTACTTC. Protein sequence: CASISDRGGETQYF. Supplemented by reference TRBV7-2 and TRBJ2-5, the full variable domain reads GAGVSQSPSNKVTEKGKDVELRCDPISGHTALYWYRQSLGQGLEFLIYFQGNSAPDKSGLPSDRFSAERTGGSVSTLTIQRTQQEDSAVYLCASISDRGGETQYFGPGTRLLVL.

This clonotype was seen many times. The chain recombines TRBV4-1 with TRBJ2-3, with no clear D. There are 16 residues in the CDR3. Germline V gene lookup returns CDR1 MGHRA and CDR2 YSYEKL. Trimming took 1 base from V and 4 from J, leaving 15 bases between them. The CDR3 sequence: CASSQAGSPGADTQYF. The CDR3 region has the DNA TGCGCCAGCAGCCAAGCTGGAAGCCCAGGAGCAGATACGCAGTATTTT.

This clonotype was seen many times. The rearrangement links TRBV30 to TRBJ1-2; possible D gene TRBD1, 6 bases. Trimming took 8 bases from V and 0 from J, leaving 10 bases between them. Germline loops: CDR1 GTSNPN, CDR2 SVGIG (reference sequence). The length of the CDR3 is 12 residues. The CDR3 sequence is CARDISNYGYTF. For the CDR3, the DNA is TGTGCCCGGGACATATCTAACTATGGCTACACCTTC. The full variable domain, with the rest looked up from reference TRBV30 and TRBJ1-2, is SQTIHQWPATLVQPVGSPLSLECTVEGTSNPNLYWYRQAAGRGLQLLFYSVGIGQISSEVPQNLSASRPQDRQFILSSKKLLLSDSGFYLCARDISNYGYTFGSGTRLTVV.

This clonotype was observed many times. The chain is built from TRBV7-9 and TRBJ2-6, with D maybe TRBD2 (6 bases). Germline CDR1 SEHNR, CDR2 FQNEAQ (reference sequence). The CDR3 runs 17 residues. With 6 bases removed from V and 1 base from J, the gap between germline ends came to 16 bases. DNA of the CDR3: TGTGCCAGCAGGGGGGGAGTAGGGCGATCTGGGGCCAACGTCCTGACTTTC. The encoded protein is CASRGGVGRSGANVLTF.

At least ten counts were recorded for this clonotype. The chain combines TRBV19 with TRBJ1-1, with 8 bases that match TRBD1. V was clipped by 4 bases and J by 5 bases; unmatched bases: 12. The CDR3 loop spans 16 amino acids. Germline CDR1 LNHDA, CDR2 SQIVND (reference sequence). The CDR3 protein is CASSTLTGTGGTEAFF. In DNA, the CDR3 is TGTGCCAGTAGTACCCTGACCGGGACAGGAGGAACTGAAGCTTTCTTT.

This chain joins TRBV6-1 and TRBJ1-2; possibly TRBD1 for D (5 bases). CDR3 length equals 15 residues. V was pared by 7 bases and J by 3 bases, with 18 bases between. Germline-derived CDR1 and CDR2 are MNHNS and SASEGT. The CDR3 sequence: CASTRLRARDYGYTF. CDR3 nucleotide sequence: TGTGCCAGCACGCGACTCAGGGCTCGCGACTATGGCTACACCTTC.

This clonotype appeared many times. The gene calls are TRBV3-1 and TRBJ2-7; 10 positions agree with TRBD1. V gave up 8 bases and J gave up 2 bases; unmatched junction bases: 3. CDR1 and CDR2 (germline): LGHDT, YNNKEL (reference sequence). The CDR3 loop spans 13 amino acids. As DNA, the CDR3 is TGTGCCAGCCAAGGGACAGGGGCCTACGAGCAGTACTTC. Residues: CASQGTGAYEQYF.

The sample holds many counts of this clonotype. This sequence joins TRBV7-3 and TRBJ1-1, with 7 bases lining up with TRBD1. V was pared by 5 bases and J by 5 bases, with 8 bases of the junction left unmatched. The CDR3 is made up of 14 amino acids. From germline, CDR1 is SGHTA and CDR2 FQGTGA. In DNA, the CDR3 is TGTGCCAGCAGCGCCGAGGGGGCAGGTACTGAAGCTTTCTTT. Its protein product is CASSAEGAGTEAFF.

With respect to this clonotype: A single base separates this from a much larger clone, so it may be a read error. This rearrangement joins TRBV7-3 to TRBJ2-1; the D gene is possibly TRBD2 (6 bases). The end of the DNA fits TRBJ2-7 better, so the J call may be wrong. The CDR3 runs 16 residues. Germline CDR1 SGHTA, CDR2 FQGTGA. The chain's CDR3 is CASSLNGGLGINEQYF. The CDR3 DNA reads TGTGCCAGCAGCTTAAACGGAGGGCTGGGGATCAATGAGCAGTACTTC.

This clonotype occurred many times. This rearrangement joins TRBV12-3 or TRBV12-4 to TRBJ2-7; 12 nucleotides agree with TRBD1. Losses at the gene ends were 6 bases for V and 2 bases for J; bases not matched to a gene: 2. This CDR3 region has 14 residues. As DNA, the CDR3 is TGTGCCAGCAGCCGGGACAGGGGGCCCTACGAGCAGTACTTC. It yields the protein CASSRDRGPYEQYF.

The table lists this clonotype with many counts. This sequence joins TRBV20-1 and TRBJ1-3; D is unresolved. The CDR3 consists of 14 residues. Trimming shortened V by 3 bases and J by 2 bases, and 11 bases separated the two germline ends. Per germline, CDR1 DFQATT and CDR2 SNEGSKA (reference sequence). CDR3 sequence: CSARDPRAGNTIYF. The CDR3 bases are TGCAGTGCTAGGGATCCAAGGGCTGGAAACACCATATATTTT.

In regard to this clonotype: A read error may explain this, as a much larger clone is one base away. The chain has TRBV24-1 and TRBJ2-1; weak D call: TRBD1 (5 bases). The J call is uncertain, as TRBJ2-7 better fits the DNA end. The CDR3 totals 14 residues. Germline loops: CDR1 KGHDR, CDR2 SFDVKD. DNA of the CDR3: TGTGCCACCAGTGATCCAGACAGCTACAATGAGCAGTACTTC. It is translated as CATSDPDSYNEQYF.